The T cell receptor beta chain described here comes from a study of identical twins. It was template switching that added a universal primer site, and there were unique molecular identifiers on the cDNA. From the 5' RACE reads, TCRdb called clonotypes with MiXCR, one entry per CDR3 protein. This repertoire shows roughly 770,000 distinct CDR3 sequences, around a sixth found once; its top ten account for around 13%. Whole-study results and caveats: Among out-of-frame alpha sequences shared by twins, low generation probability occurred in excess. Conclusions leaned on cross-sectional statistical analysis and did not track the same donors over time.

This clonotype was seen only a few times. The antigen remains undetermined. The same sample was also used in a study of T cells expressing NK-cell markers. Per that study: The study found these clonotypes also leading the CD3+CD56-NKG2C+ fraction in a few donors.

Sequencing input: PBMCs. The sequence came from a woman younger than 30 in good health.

CDR3 region: CASSLEGGATPNEQFF. In DNA, the CDR3 is TGCGCCAGCAGCTTGGAAGGGGGCGCCACCCCCAATGAGCAGTTCTTC. The chain employs TRBV5-1 and TRBJ2-1; 7 bases line up with TRBD1. CDR3 length equals 16 residues. V lost 0 bases, J lost 6 bases, and 9 bases stayed unmatched. Germline V CDR1 and CDR2: SGHRS, YFSETQ.